The 32 T cell receptor beta chains below were found in one sample sequenced in a study of blood T cell repertoires in COVID-19. Some clones are missing from TCRdb's copy, which holds only in-frame ones; the method was immunoSEQ multiplex PCR. There are 260,000 or so clones in the sample; 82% occur only once, and approximately 4.5% lies in the top ten. Source material: peripheral blood. These receptors were taken from a woman in her seventies with acute or convalescent COVID-19.

The chain couples TRBV25-1 to TRBJ1-1, with TRBD1 matching over 9 bases. The J segment lost 1 base and the V segment lost 5 bases, leaving 8 bases of the junction unmatched. The CDR3 is made up of 16 amino acids. Looked up from germline, CDR1 is MGHDK and CDR2 is SYGVNS. CDR3 sequence reads: CASSKQGAPGNTEAFF. In DNA, the CDR3 is TGTGCCAGCAGTAAACAGGGGGCCCCGGGGAACACTGAAGCTTTCTTT.

This sequence joins TRBV14 and TRBJ1-4; D remains unclear. The V end lost 5 bases, the J end lost 8 bases, and 12 bases lay between the germline ends. This CDR3 region has 13 residues. Looked up from germline, CDR1 is SGHDN and CDR2 is FVKESK. The CDR3 protein is CASSSNTGEKLFF. The DNA for the CDR3 is TGTGCCAGCAGCTCCAATACGGGAGAAAAACTGTTTTTT.

This clone was picked up a small number of times. V is TRBV9 and J is TRBJ1-2; D uncertain. The CDR3 has 14 residues. CDR1 is SGDLS and CDR2 is YYNGEE in the germline V gene. V was trimmed by 3 bases and J by 2 bases, leaving 11 bases between them. CDR3 coding DNA: TGTGCCAGCAGCGCTCACTCAGGAAACTATGGCTACACCTTC. Its translation is CASSAHSGNYGYTF.

V is TRBV7-2 and J is TRBJ2-2, with 12 positions matching TRBD2. Germline V gene sequence: CDR1 SGHTA, CDR2 FQGNSA. The CDR3 extends over 16 amino acids. The ends lost 5 bases at V and 7 bases at J; junction bases unmatched: 8. The CDR3 DNA is TGTGCCAGCAGCCCTACTAGCGGGGGGCGCGGCGGGGAGCTGTTTTTT. Translated, it gives CASSPTSGGRGGELFF.

The rearrangement joins TRBV5-6 to TRBJ2-1; D is perhaps TRBD2 (6 bases). The CDR3 is 15 residues long. Germline V gene data show CDR1 as SGHDT and CDR2 as YYEEEE. V was trimmed by 2 bases and J by 0 bases, leaving 9 bases between them. As DNA, the CDR3 is TGTGCCAGCAGCTTTATTAGCGGCTCCTACAATGAGCAGTTCTTC. Translating it yields CASSFISGSYNEQFF.

This clone appeared a single time. The chain employs TRBV12-3 or TRBV12-4 and TRBJ2-5; weak D call: TRBD1 (5 bases). The length of the CDR3 is 12 residues. V was clipped by 2 bases and J by 11 bases, with 12 bases between them. The CDR3 protein is CASSLNRPFQYF. CDR3 DNA: TGTGCCAGCAGTTTAAACAGGCCCTTTCAGTACTTC.

About this clone: Other DNA sequences from this sample encode an identical CDR3 as well. This chain links TRBV4-3 with TRBJ1-1; D might be TRBD1 (5 bases). Trimming shortened V by 0 bases and J by 4 bases, and 12 bases separated the two germline ends. The germline CDR1 and CDR2 sequences are LGHNA and YSLEER. The CDR3 loop spans 15 amino acids. In DNA, the CDR3 is TGCGCCAGCAGCCAAGATTTCGGGGGAGGCACTGAAGCTTTCTTT. This sequence encodes CASSQDFGGGTEAFF.

This clone has a single count. This chain connects TRBV28 to TRBJ1-1, with 7 bases matching TRBD1. The CDR3 runs 15 residues. Germline V CDR1 and CDR2: MDHEN, SYDVKM. V lost 4 bases, J lost 1 base, and 6 bases stayed unmatched. The CDR3 spells CASSSTGWKNTEAFF. The CDR3 coding sequence is TGTGCCAGCAGTTCGACAGGGTGGAAGAACACTGAAGCTTTCTTT.

The chain has TRBV6-2 or TRBV6-3 and TRBJ1-5; perhaps TRBD1 as D (6 bases). The CDR3 consists of 16 residues. Germline values: CDR1 MNHEY, CDR2 SVGEGT. V lost 0 bases to trimming and J lost 7 bases, with 16 bases between them. The CDR3 region has the DNA TGTGCCAGCAGTTACTCCGCCGGACAGATAAAGCAGCCCCAGCATTTT. Its protein product is CASSYSAGQIKQPQHF.

The J gene is TRBJ2-7, the V gene TRBV6-2 or TRBV6-3; a weak D match, TRBD1 (6 bases). The CDR3 runs 13 residues. Per germline, CDR1 MNHEY and CDR2 SVGEGT. Trimming cost V 7 bases and J 2 bases, with 12 bases left between them. CDR3 bases: TGTGCCAGCACCCCCAGGGGAACCTACGAGCAGTACTTC. Translating gives CASTPRGTYEQYF.

Only a few counts were recorded for this clone. The J gene is TRBJ2-6, the V gene TRBV5-4; tentative D call: TRBD2 (5 bases). Germline CDR1 reads SGHNT; CDR2 reads YYREEE (reference sequence). Trimming took off 2 bases at V and 0 bases at J, with 15 bases between the two ends. The CDR3 extends over 18 amino acids. Here the CDR3 reads CASSFEYSGSSGANVLTF. DNA for the CDR3: TGTGCCAGCAGCTTTGAATACTCGGGGAGCTCTGGGGCCAACGTCCTGACTTTC. The entire variable domain, with the rest obtained from reference TRBV5-4 and TRBJ2-6, is as follows: ETGVTQSPTHLIKTRGQQVTLRCSSQSGHNTVSWYQQALGQGPQFIFQYYREEENGRGNFPPRFSGLQFPNYSSELNVNALELDDSALYLCASSFEYSGSSGANVLTFGAGSRLTVL.

CDR3 DNA sequence: TGTGCCAGCAGCAGACCGGGACTAGCGGGGGCAAGACCCGGGGAGCTGTTTTTT. Its protein is CASSRPGLAGARPGELFF. The chain couples TRBV21-1 to TRBJ2-2; the table names TRBD2, a call not compared with the DNA. TRBV21-1 has pseudogene status. The CDR3 is 18 amino acids.

The rearrangement joins TRBV6-5 to TRBJ2-7; 12 positions match TRBD2. J lost 2 bases, V lost 2 bases, and 4 bases had no gene match. The CDR3 extends over 16 amino acids. The germline V gene has CDR1 MNHEY and CDR2 SVGAGI. CDR3 in amino acids: CASSYGGLAGPYEQYF. The CDR3, as DNA: TGTGCCAGCAGTTACGGCGGACTAGCGGGGCCCTACGAGCAGTACTTC.

There are a few counts of this clone. This rearrangement joins TRBV21-1 to TRBJ1-3; the table's D gene call, TRBD1, was not cross checked with the DNA. TRBV21-1 is listed as a pseudogene. The CDR3 spans 16 residues. In DNA form, the CDR3 reads TGTGCCAGCAGCAAAGGGACAGGGTACTCTGGAAACACCATATATTTT. Protein: CASSKGTGYSGNTIYF.

The rearrangement links TRBV19 to TRBJ1-4, with D perhaps matching TRBD1 (5 bases). Per germline, CDR1 LNHDA and CDR2 SQIVND (reference sequence). The CDR3 runs to 13 residues. Trimming removed 9 bases from V and 8 bases from J, with 16 bases in between. The CDR3 coding sequence is TGTGCCAGCAGGTGGGGGAGGGGAGAAAAACTGTTTTTT. Its translation is CASRWGRGEKLFF.

V usage is TRBV5-6 and J usage is TRBJ1-6; tentative D call: TRBD1 (6 bases). Trimming shortened V by 4 bases and J by 3 bases, and 17 bases separated the two germline ends. CDR1 is SGHDT and CDR2 is YYEEEE in the germline V gene. The CDR3 runs 17 residues. The CDR3 is CASSRQARGVYNSPLHF. In DNA, the CDR3 is TGTGCCAGCAGCCGACAGGCTAGGGGTGTCTATAATTCACCCCTCCACTTT.

This sequence joins TRBV7-8 and TRBJ2-1; 8 positions match TRBD2. V trimming: 5 bases; J trimming: 7 bases; junction bases outside the gene matches: 1. Germline CDR1 and CDR2: SGHVS and FQNEAQ. This CDR3 region has 12 residues. The CDR3 loop reads CASSPGGNEQFF. CDR3 in DNA: TGTGCCAGCAGCCCGGGGGGGAATGAGCAGTTCTTC.

CDR3 residues: CASSTGVDNSPLHF. The CDR3 DNA follows: TGTGCCAGCAGTACAGGGGTTGATAATTCACCCCTCCACTTT. The chain has TRBV2 and TRBJ1-6; 7 nucleotides match TRBD1. The germline V gene has CDR1 SNHLY and CDR2 FYNNEI. V trimming: 5 bases; J trimming: 5 bases; junction bases outside the gene matches: 3. The CDR3 contains 14 residues.

The chain couples TRBV2 to TRBJ1-1, with D perhaps matching TRBD1 (6 bases). Trimming shortened V by 6 bases and J by 5 bases, and 13 bases separated the two germline ends. The germline V gene encodes CDR1 SNHLY and CDR2 FYNNEI. The CDR3 spans 13 residues. This CDR3 is CASRTGGETEAFF. DNA of the CDR3: TGTGCCAGCAGGACAGGAGGCGAGACTGAAGCTTTCTTT.

This chain uses TRBV19 with TRBJ2-6, with D possibly matching TRBD2 (6 bases). This CDR3 comprises 20 residues. V dropped 1 base and J dropped 2 bases, with 21 bases sitting between them. Germline-derived CDR1 and CDR2 are LNHDA and SQIVND (reference sequence). The CDR3, as DNA: TGTGCCAGTAGTATAGTAATGGTCGGCAGGGACTGGACTGGGGCCAACGTCCTGACTTTC. It is translated as CASSIVMVGRDWTGANVLTF.

V usage is TRBV7-2 and J usage is TRBJ2-7; TRBD1 matches 7 bases. The CDR3 sequence is 14 residues long. V shed 3 bases, J shed 1 base, and the junction held 3 bases outside the gene matches. CDR1 and CDR2 from the germline V gene are SGHTA and FQGNSA. The CDR3 loop reads CASSLNRGSYEQYF. CDR3 DNA: TGTGCCAGCAGCTTGAACAGGGGATCCTACGAGCAGTACTTC.

The chain has TRBV9 and TRBJ1-1; 7 nucleotides align to TRBD1. The CDR3 covers 14 residues. Germline V gives CDR1 SGDLS, CDR2 YYNGEE. The trim removed 0 bases at V and 2 bases at J, leaving 1 base unmatched. Here the CDR3 reads CASSVGTGNTEAFF. CDR3 coding DNA: TGTGCCAGCAGCGTAGGGACAGGTAACACTGAAGCTTTCTTT.

The chain employs TRBV25-1 and TRBJ2-3; TRBD2 agrees at 9 bases. The germline CDR1 and CDR2 sequences are MGHDK and SYGVNS. The CDR3 is 16 residues long. V lost 2 bases to trimming and J lost 3 bases; unmatched junction nucleotides: 6. The CDR3, as DNA: TGTGCCAGCAGTGAACGGGGTAGCGGGGGTACAGATACGCAGTATTTT. It encodes CASSERGSGGTDTQYF.

This sequence joins TRBV30 and TRBJ2-7, with 8 bases matching TRBD2. Germline V lookup: CDR1 GTSNPN, CDR2 SVGIG (reference sequence). The ends lost 4 bases at V and 7 bases at J; junction bases unmatched: 18. CDR3 length equals 16 residues. The CDR3 loop is CAWTPISGRGGREQYF. The CDR3 DNA reads TGTGCCTGGACCCCTATATCCGGGAGGGGGGGAAGGGAGCAGTACTTC.

The chain combines TRBV6-5 with TRBJ1-3, with D perhaps matching TRBD1 (5 bases). The CDR3 consists of 15 residues. CDR1 is MNHEY and CDR2 is SVGAGI in the germline V gene. Trimming shortened V by 4 bases and J by 3 bases, and 13 bases separated the two germline ends. The CDR3 sequence is CASSFQGIGGNTIYF. In DNA, the CDR3 is TGTGCCAGCAGTTTCCAGGGTATCGGTGGAAACACCATATATTTT.

The chain combines TRBV9 with TRBJ1-1; 7 bases are a match to TRBD1. The germline CDR1 and CDR2 sequences are SGDLS and YYNGEE. The length of the CDR3 is 14 residues. V lost 2 bases and J lost 4; bases outside the gene matches: 5. CDR3 in DNA: TGTGCCAGCAGCGTCAACAGGGGTGGCACTGAAGCTTTCTTT. This gives the protein CASSVNRGGTEAFF.

This clone was detected only once. Other DNA sequences in this specimen translate into the identical CDR3. The rearrangement joins TRBV18 to TRBJ1-2; 7 nucleotides match TRBD1. The CDR3 spans 14 residues. Trimming removed 2 bases from V and 4 bases from J; junction bases left unmatched: 4. Germline assignment: CDR1 KGHSH and CDR2 LQKENI. CDR3 DNA sequence: TGTGCCAGCTCACCAGGACAGGACTCCTATGGCTACACCTTC. It specifies CASSPGQDSYGYTF.

The V call is TRBV6-2 or TRBV6-3, the J call TRBJ1-2; a possible D gene is TRBD1 (5 bases). The CDR3 has 13 amino acids. Germline V lookup: CDR1 MNHEY, CDR2 SVGEGT. The V end was cut by 0 bases, the J end by 10 bases, with 12 bases between. CDR3 bases: TGTGCCAGCAGTTACTCGCAGGGATCTAACTACACCTTC. It yields the protein CASSYSQGSNYTF.

CDR3 loop: CASRKTGDQPQHF. As DNA, the CDR3 is TGTGCCAGCAGAAAGACAGGCGATCAGCCCCAGCATTTT. The V call is TRBV12-3 or TRBV12-4, the J call TRBJ1-5; a possible D gene is TRBD1 (6 bases). The CDR3 extends over 13 amino acids. V lost 6 bases and J 5 bases, leaving 11 bases between the germline ends.

The chain is built from TRBV24-1 and TRBJ2-1; 13 bases are shared with TRBD2. The CDR3 length is 18 residues. J lost 8 bases, V lost 5 bases, and 14 bases had no gene match. Germline lookup yields CDR1 KGHDR and CDR2 SFDVKD. CDR3 bases: TGTGCCACCAGTGGCGGACAGGGACTAGCGGGGTCCCAGGATGAGCAGTTCTTC. Protein product: CATSGGQGLAGSQDEQFF.

The rearrangement joins TRBV9 to TRBJ2-5, with TRBD1 matching 11 bases. After removal of 1 base from V and 4 bases from J, the junction contained 3 bases not matched to a gene. The CDR3 has 15 amino acids. Germline V lookup: CDR1 SGDLS, CDR2 YYNGEE. CDR3 nucleotides: TGTGCCAGCAGCGTACAGGGGACAGGGGGAGAGACCCAGTACTTC. Protein: CASSVQGTGGETQYF.

The chain combines TRBV5-4 with TRBJ1-5, with D possibly matching TRBD1 (6 bases). Trimming took off 0 bases at V and 4 bases at J, with 11 bases between the two ends. The CDR3 is 15 amino acids. Germline loops: CDR1 SGHNT, CDR2 YYREEE (reference sequence). The CDR3, as DNA: TGTGCCAGCAGCTTGGGTTCAGGGGAGAATCAGCCCCAGCATTTT. As protein: CASSLGSGENQPQHF.